The sequence of this T cell receptor (beta chain) was determined in a study of T-cell memory formation after mild COVID-19. Via MiXCR, TCRdb re-called the 5' RACE reads, giving one row per CDR3 protein. The data contain about 360,000 distinct CDR3 sequences, 13% to 15% of them singletons. Germline V lookup: CDR1 SGHNT, CDR2 YYREEE (reference sequence). With 4 bases removed from V and 7 bases from J, the gap between germline ends came to 8 bases. This CDR3 region has 11 residues. The sequence was collected from a man aged 18 to 30 who had mild COVID-19 (a few samples of this study predate the infection). Cell type and time point are not known. Sequencing input: PBMCs or a T cell subset sorted from them (not recorded which). This chain uses TRBV5-4 with TRBJ1-2; the D is unclear. The CDR3 spells CASSRDRGYTF. CDR3 coding DNA: TGTGCCAGCAGCCGCGATCGTGGCTACACCTTC.